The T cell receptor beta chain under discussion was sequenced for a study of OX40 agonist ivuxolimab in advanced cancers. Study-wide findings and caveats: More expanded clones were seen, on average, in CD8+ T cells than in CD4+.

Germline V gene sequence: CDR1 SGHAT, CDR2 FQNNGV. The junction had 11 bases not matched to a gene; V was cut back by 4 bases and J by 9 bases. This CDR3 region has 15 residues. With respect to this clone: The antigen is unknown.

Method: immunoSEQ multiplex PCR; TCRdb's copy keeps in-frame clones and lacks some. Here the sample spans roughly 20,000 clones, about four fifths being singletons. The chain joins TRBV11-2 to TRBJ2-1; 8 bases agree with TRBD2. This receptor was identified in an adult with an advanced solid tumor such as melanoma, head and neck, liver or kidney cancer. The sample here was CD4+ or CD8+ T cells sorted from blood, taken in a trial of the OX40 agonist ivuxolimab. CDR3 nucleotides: TGTGCCAGCAGCTCCGGGACTAGTAGGGAGGTTGAGCAGTTCTTC. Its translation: CASSSGTSREVEQFF.